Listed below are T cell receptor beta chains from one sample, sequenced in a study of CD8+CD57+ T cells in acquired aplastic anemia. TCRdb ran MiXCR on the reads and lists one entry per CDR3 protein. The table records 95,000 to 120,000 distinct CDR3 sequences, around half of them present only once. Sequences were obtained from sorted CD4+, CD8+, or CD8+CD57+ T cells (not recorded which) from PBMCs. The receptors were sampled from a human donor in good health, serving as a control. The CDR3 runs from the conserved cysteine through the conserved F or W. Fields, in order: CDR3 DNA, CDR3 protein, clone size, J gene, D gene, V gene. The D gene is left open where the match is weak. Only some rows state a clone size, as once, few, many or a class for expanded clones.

DNA: TGTGCCACCAGTGAACCCGGACGGATAAACTATGGCTACACCTTC; CDR3: CATSEPGRINYGYTF; size: -; J: TRBJ1-2; D: -; V: TRBV24-1
DNA: TGTGCCAGCAGCCGAGCCGGGGGGACGAGGAGGGAAGAGCAGTACTTC; CDR3: CASSRAGGTRREEQYF; size: -; J: TRBJ2-7; D: TRBD2; V: TRBV11-1
DNA: TGTGCCAGCGACAGGTGGCCGCAAGAGACCCAGTACTTC; CDR3: CASDRWPQETQYF; size: once; J: TRBJ2-5; D: -; V: TRBV7-3
DNA: TGTGCCAGCAGTTACGAACGATTACCCCGGACTAGAACCTACGAGCAGTACTTC; CDR3: CASSYERLPRTRTYEQYF; size: -; J: TRBJ2-7; D: TRBD2; V: TRBV10-3
DNA: TGTGCTAGTGCCCTGAACACTGAAGCTTTCTTT; CDR3: CASALNTEAFF; size: medium-sized; J: TRBJ1-1; D: -; V: TRBV12-5
DNA: TGTGCCACCAGCGGGCGAGGGGGGGATAATGAAAAACTGTTTTTT; CDR3: CATSGRGGDNEKLFF; size: many; J: TRBJ1-4; D: -; V: TRBV15
DNA: TGCAGCGTTGTTCAGTCGGGCAATCAGCCCCAGCATTTT; CDR3: CSVVQSGNQPQHF; size: -; J: TRBJ1-5; D: -; V: TRBV29-1
DNA: TGTGCCCCCGGCAGAGGGAACCTCCACTTT; CDR3: CAPGRGNLHF; size: -; J: TRBJ1-6; D: -; V: TRBV4-2
DNA: TGTGCCAGTAGTGCCGGGACAGGGTACGAGCAGTACTTC; CDR3: CASSAGTGYEQYF; size: many; J: TRBJ2-7; D: TRBD1; V: TRBV19
DNA: TGTGCCATCAGGGAGGGGGTAAGCACAGATACGCAGTATTTT; CDR3: CAIREGVSTDTQYF; size: few; J: TRBJ2-3; D: -; V: TRBV10-3
DNA: TGTGCCACCAGCAGAGATCGCGCCACCTACGAGCAGTACTTC; CDR3: CATSRDRATYEQYF; size: -; J: TRBJ2-7; D: -; V: TRBV15
DNA: TGTGCCAGCAGCGTAGCTGAGGGGTTTGATGGCTACACCTTC; CDR3: CASSVAEGFDGYTF; size: -; J: TRBJ1-2; D: -; V: TRBV9
DNA: TGTGCCAGCAGCTTGGACCGGGGGCGGTCGTATGGCTACACCTTC; CDR3: CASSLDRGRSYGYTF; size: -; J: TRBJ1-2; D: -; V: TRBV5-4
DNA: TGTGCCAGCAGTTACACCCCGGGGGACTCCTACGAGCAGTACTTC; CDR3: CASSYTPGDSYEQYF; size: many; J: TRBJ2-7; D: -; V: TRBV6-5
DNA: TGTGCTAGCAGGCCGGGACAGTCCTACGAGCAGTTCTTC; CDR3: CASRPGQSYEQFF; size: once; J: TRBJ2-1; D: TRBD1; V: TRBV7-3
DNA: TGTGCCAGCAGTTTGAAGAGCTATGGCTACACCTTC; CDR3: CASSLKSYGYTF; size: -; J: TRBJ1-2; D: -; V: TRBV12-3/TRBV12-4
DNA: TGTGCCAGCAGTTACGACGGAAATCAGCCCCAGCATTTT; CDR3: CASSYDGNQPQHF; size: -; J: TRBJ1-5; D: -; V: TRBV6-5
DNA: TGTGCCAGCTGCTCGCAGGGGACCTATGGCTACACCTTC; CDR3: CASCSQGTYGYTF; size: few; J: TRBJ1-2; D: -; V: TRBV27
DNA: TGTGCCAGCAGTGACGGAGGACAGCCCCAGCATTTT; CDR3: CASSDGGQPQHF; size: -; J: TRBJ1-5; D: -; V: TRBV25-1
DNA: TGTGCCAGCAGTGAGGACGGCTTCTCTGGAAACACCATATATTTT; CDR3: CASSEDGFSGNTIYF; size: many; J: TRBJ1-3; D: -; V: TRBV25-1
DNA: TGTGCCAGCAGCTTAACCGCTCTGGACCTCAATGAGCAGTTCTTC; CDR3: CASSLTALDLNEQFF; size: once; J: TRBJ2-1; D: -; V: TRBV11-1
DNA: TGTGCCAGCAGCTTAGGTCGACTCAGGGCCTCTCGCTTCCTTTTT; CDR3: CASSLGRLRASRFLF; size: -; J: TRBJ1-6; D: -; V: TRBV7-9
DNA: TGTGCCAGCAACAGGGGGCTTACCACTGAAGCTTTCTTT; CDR3: CASNRGLTTEAFF; size: many; J: TRBJ1-1; D: TRBD1; V: TRBV7-8
DNA: TGTGCCAGCAGTTTGTACGGGCCCCATGGCTACACCTTC; CDR3: CASSLYGPHGYTF; size: -; J: TRBJ1-2; D: -; V: TRBV12-3/TRBV12-4
DNA: TGCAGTGCTCCACTAGCGGGGGCGGCCTACGAGCAGTACTTC; CDR3: CSAPLAGAAYEQYF; size: many; J: TRBJ2-7; D: TRBD2; V: TRBV20-1
DNA: TGTGCCAGCAGCCCCCAAGGGACCGGGGAGCTGTTTTTT; CDR3: CASSPQGTGELFF; size: many; J: TRBJ2-2; D: -; V: TRBV13
DNA: TGTGCCAGTAGTATTTCCACCCAGCGACAGGGAAGGTATGGCTACACCTTC; CDR3: CASSISTQRQGRYGYTF; size: many; J: TRBJ1-2; D: TRBD1; V: TRBV19
DNA: TGTGCCAGCAGCCAAGAAGCAATAGCGGGGATACAAGAGACCCAGTACTTC; CDR3: CASSQEAIAGIQETQYF; size: few; J: TRBJ2-5; D: TRBD2; V: TRBV3-1
DNA: TGTGCCAGCAGCGCCGACCGATCCGACTACGAGCAGTACTTC; CDR3: CASSADRSDYEQYF; size: many; J: TRBJ2-7; D: -; V: TRBV7-9